Listed below are T cell receptor beta chains from one sample, sequenced in a study of early T cells in non-severe SARS-CoV-2 infection. Via MiXCR, TCRdb re-called the 5' RACE reads, giving one row per CDR3 protein. The sample has roughly 16,000 distinct CDR3 sequences; roughly 5.4% are singletons. The sequenced sample was whole blood, obtained at baseline. These receptors were taken from an adult who was a healthcare worker with PCR-confirmed SARS-CoV-2 infection or an uninfected control (not recorded which). Each CDR3 is given with its conserved first and last residue. The order of the fields is clone size, V gene, D gene, J gene, CDR3 length, CDR3 DNA, CDR3 protein. The D gene is left open where the match is weak. Only some rows state a clone size, as once, few, many or a class for expanded clones.

size: many; V: TRBV20-1; D: .; J: TRBJ1-2; length: 13; DNA: TGCAGTGCTAGAGACGGACAGACCTATGGCTACACCTTC; CDR3: CSARDGQTYGYTF
size: many; V: TRBV5-1; D: TRBD1; J: TRBJ1-1; length: 14; DNA: TGCGCCAGCAGGCGAGGACAGGGGAACACTGAAGCTTTCTTT; CDR3: CASRRGQGNTEAFF
size: many; V: TRBV29-1; D: .; J: TRBJ2-3; length: 11; DNA: TGCAGCGTCTACTCCGCCAGTACGCAGTATTTT; CDR3: CSVYSASTQYF
size: many; V: TRBV20-1; D: TRBD1; J: TRBJ2-3; length: 13; DNA: TGCAGTGCTAGAGTAGGACAGGGAGATACGCAGTATTTT; CDR3: CSARVGQGDTQYF
size: many; V: TRBV9; D: TRBD1; J: TRBJ2-6; length: 21; DNA: TGTGCCAGCAGCGTGCATCCGGGACAGGGGGCGCTTGGCTCTGGGGCCAACGTCCTGACTTTC; CDR3: CASSVHPGQGALGSGANVLTF
size: many; V: TRBV12-3/TRBV12-4; D: .; J: TRBJ1-5; length: 13; DNA: TGTGCCAGTAACGGGGCTGCAAATCAGCCCCAGCATTTT; CDR3: CASNGAANQPQHF
size: many; V: TRBV4-3; D: .; J: TRBJ1-3; length: 15; DNA: TGCGCCAGCAGTAACAGGGTACTCTCTGAAAACACCATATATTTT; CDR3: CASSNRVLSENTIYF
size: many; V: TRBV21-1; D: .; J: TRBJ2-1; length: 13; DNA: TGTGCCAGCGGCAGGAGAACTAACAATGAGCAGTTCTTC; CDR3: CASGRRTNNEQFF
size: .; V: TRBV29-1; D: TRBD1; J: TRBJ1-2; length: 14; DNA: TGCAGCGTGGCATCGGGACAGGGAGCCTATGGCTACACCTTC; CDR3: CSVASGQGAYGYTF
size: many; V: TRBV19; D: .; J: TRBJ1-5; length: 14; DNA: TGTGCCAGCCGGTTATGGGCAGACAATCAGCCCCAGCATTTT; CDR3: CASRLWADNQPQHF
size: many; V: TRBV30; D: .; J: TRBJ1-5; length: 13; DNA: TGTGCCTGGAGTTCGAAAGGGTCTCAGCCCCAGCATTTT; CDR3: CAWSSKGSQPQHF
size: medium-sized; V: TRBV3-1; D: .; J: TRBJ2-2; length: 13; DNA: TGTGCCAGCAGCAACCGGTACACCGGGGAGCTGTTTTTT; CDR3: CASSNRYTGELFF
size: many; V: TRBV28; D: TRBD1; J: TRBJ1-1; length: 16; DNA: TGTGCCAGCAGTCCGTCGACAGGGCGCCAGTACACTGAAGCTTTCTTT; CDR3: CASSPSTGRQYTEAFF
size: many; V: TRBV4-2; D: TRBD2; J: TRBJ2-1; length: 16; DNA: TGTGCCAGCAGCCAACTCACTAGCGGGGGGGAAAATGAGCAGTTCTTC; CDR3: CASSQLTSGGENEQFF
size: many; V: TRBV7-9; D: TRBD1; J: TRBJ2-7; length: 14; DNA: TGTGCCAGCAGCTGGGGACAGGGCGCGGACGAGCAGTACTTC; CDR3: CASSWGQGADEQYF
size: medium-sized; V: TRBV4-2; D: .; J: TRBJ1-1; length: 16; DNA: TGTGCCAGCAGCCAAGGACAGTTTGGGATGAACACTGAAGCTTTCTTT; CDR3: CASSQGQFGMNTEAFF
size: many; V: TRBV7-9; D: TRBD2; J: TRBJ2-3; length: 16; DNA: TGTGCCAGCAGCTTAGGGACTAGCGGATCCACAGATACGCAGTATTTT; CDR3: CASSLGTSGSTDTQYF
size: .; V: TRBV5-4; D: .; J: TRBJ1-2; length: 15; DNA: TGTGCCAGCAGCTTGAGCAGGCTCGGTAACTATGGCTACACCTTC; CDR3: CASSLSRLGNYGYTF
size: many; V: TRBV19; D: TRBD2; J: TRBJ2-2; length: 15; DNA: TGTGCCAGTAGTCTGGCCCGCGGGGGGACCGGGGAGCTGTTTTTT; CDR3: CASSLARGGTGELFF
size: .; V: TRBV2; D: .; J: TRBJ2-4; length: 14; DNA: TGTGCCAGCAGTGGTTCCAGTCAAGGGAACATTCAGTACTTC; CDR3: CASSGSSQGNIQYF
size: many; V: TRBV20-1; D: .; J: TRBJ1-5; length: 13; DNA: TGCAGTGCCCGGACGGGTAGCAATCAGCCCCAGCATTTT; CDR3: CSARTGSNQPQHF
size: many; V: TRBV7-9; D: .; J: TRBJ2-3; length: 16; DNA: TGTGCCAGCAGCTTACTAGGAAGTTTGGGCACAGATACGCAGTATTTT; CDR3: CASSLLGSLGTDTQYF
size: many; V: TRBV5-8; D: .; J: TRBJ2-2; length: 16; DNA: TGTGCCAGCAGCTTGGCCCGGCCTACCAACACCGGGGAGCTGTTTTTT; CDR3: CASSLARPTNTGELFF
size: medium-sized; V: TRBV20-1; D: .; J: TRBJ1-2; length: 12; DNA: TGCAGTGCTAGAGACCGCGGGAGCGGCTACACCTTC; CDR3: CSARDRGSGYTF
size: .; V: TRBV6-5; D: .; J: TRBJ2-7; length: 15; DNA: TGTGCCAGCAGTTACTCTTCTCAGGGCCTCCACGAGCAGTACTTC; CDR3: CASSYSSQGLHEQYF
size: many; V: TRBV2; D: .; J: TRBJ1-2; length: 13; DNA: TGTGCCAGCAGTGAAGACATGGGCTATGGCTACACCTTC; CDR3: CASSEDMGYGYTF
size: many; V: TRBV29-1; D: .; J: TRBJ2-1; length: 14; DNA: TGCAGCGCCGCGGGTCAGGGGTTGACGAATGAGCAGTTCTTC; CDR3: CSAAGQGLTNEQFF
size: .; V: TRBV12-3/TRBV12-4; D: .; J: TRBJ1-2; length: 14; DNA: TGTGCCAGCAGTTTTCGGACCGGCGATGGGGGCTACACCTTC; CDR3: CASSFRTGDGGYTF
size: many; V: TRBV11-2; D: TRBD2; J: TRBJ2-1; length: 17; DNA: TGTGCCAGCAGCTTAATTAGCGGGAGCGTCATATACAATGAGCAGTTCTTC; CDR3: CASSLISGSVIYNEQFF
size: many; V: TRBV7-2; D: TRBD1; J: TRBJ1-2; length: 14; DNA: TGTGCCAGCAGCTCCGGGACAGGAGCTTATGGCTACACCTTC; CDR3: CASSSGTGAYGYTF
size: many; V: TRBV6-1; D: .; J: TRBJ1-2; length: 16; DNA: TGTGCCAGCAGTGAAGCGCAGGCCTCAGCAGGCTATGGCTACACCTTC; CDR3: CASSEAQASAGYGYTF
size: .; V: TRBV6-5; D: .; J: TRBJ1-1; length: 13; DNA: TGTGCCAGCAGTTACTCCTCTTTCACTGAAGCTTTCTTT; CDR3: CASSYSSFTEAFF
size: many; V: TRBV7-6; D: TRBD2; J: TRBJ2-1; length: 16; DNA: TGTGCCAGCACCGAAGACAGTCGGGGGGCCTACAATGAGCAGTTCTTC; CDR3: CASTEDSRGAYNEQFF
size: medium-sized; V: TRBV20-1; D: TRBD2; J: TRBJ2-3; length: 15; DNA: TGCAGTGCTAGAAAGCGGGGGGGTCTGTTTGATACGCAGTATTTT; CDR3: CSARKRGGLFDTQYF
size: many; V: TRBV5-1; D: .; J: TRBJ1-1; length: 14; DNA: TGCGCCAGCAGCGCAGGCCTAGAACTCACTGAAGCTTTCTTT; CDR3: CASSAGLELTEAFF
size: many; V: TRBV12-3/TRBV12-4; D: TRBD1; J: TRBJ1-6; length: 13; DNA: TGTGCCAGCAGTATGGACAGGGATTCACCCCTCCACTTT; CDR3: CASSMDRDSPLHF
size: .; V: TRBV30; D: .; J: TRBJ2-1; length: 15; DNA: TGTGCCTGGAATCGGGCAGTAGGAACCTACAATGAGCAGTTCTTC; CDR3: CAWNRAVGTYNEQFF
size: once; V: TRBV29-1; D: .; J: TRBJ1-2; length: 12; DNA: TGCAGCGCCATGACGCCCAGGGACGGCTACACCTTC; CDR3: CSAMTPRDGYTF
size: many; V: TRBV6-5; D: .; J: TRBJ2-7; length: 12; DNA: TGTGCCAGCAGGTCAGGGCCGAGGGAGCAGTACTTC; CDR3: CASRSGPREQYF
size: many; V: TRBV6-2/TRBV6-3; D: .; J: TRBJ2-1; length: 13; DNA: TGTGCCAGCCGAAGTTCCTCCTACAATGAGCAGTTCTTC; CDR3: CASRSSSYNEQFF
size: medium-sized; V: TRBV7-3; D: .; J: TRBJ1-1; length: 14; DNA: TGTGCCAGCAGCCCGGTAGGGGTGGATTCTGAAGCTTTCTTT; CDR3: CASSPVGVDSEAFF
size: many; V: TRBV7-6; D: .; J: TRBJ2-1; length: 13; DNA: TGTGCCAGCAGCTTAGTGCTCGGGGGTGAGCAGTTCTTC; CDR3: CASSLVLGGEQFF
size: many; V: TRBV10-2; D: .; J: TRBJ1-5; length: 15; DNA: TGCGCCAGCACCCCATCGGGGGGAATCAATCAGCCCCAGCATTTT; CDR3: CASTPSGGINQPQHF
size: many; V: TRBV3-1; D: .; J: TRBJ1-2; length: 12; DNA: TGTGCCAGCAGCCAACGCCAGGCAGGCTACACCTTC; CDR3: CASSQRQAGYTF
size: many; V: TRBV20-1; D: .; J: TRBJ2-5; length: 13; DNA: TGCAGTGCTAGAGGGGGGCTTTCGGAGACCCAGTACTTC; CDR3: CSARGGLSETQYF
size: medium-sized; V: TRBV10-2; D: TRBD1; J: TRBJ1-2; length: 13; DNA: TGCGCCAGCAGTGAGATGGCAGGGGGCGGCTACACCTTC; CDR3: CASSEMAGGGYTF
size: many; V: TRBV6-6; D: TRBD1; J: TRBJ2-7; length: 14; DNA: TGTGCCAGCAGGAACAGGGGGGACTTTTACGAGCAGTACTTC; CDR3: CASRNRGDFYEQYF
size: .; V: TRBV5-1; D: .; J: TRBJ2-3; length: 14; DNA: TGCGCCAGCAGCGACGGCCAGCCCACAGATACGCAGTATTTT; CDR3: CASSDGQPTDTQYF
size: .; V: TRBV29-1; D: .; J: TRBJ2-7; length: 13; DNA: TGCAGCGTCGGATCCGTCGGTAACTACGAGCAGTACTTC; CDR3: CSVGSVGNYEQYF
size: many; V: TRBV6-2/TRBV6-3; D: .; J: TRBJ2-7; length: 14; DNA: TGTGCCAGCAGTTATAATATCTGGTCCTCCGGGCAGTACTTC; CDR3: CASSYNIWSSGQYF
size: many; V: TRBV9; D: TRBD2; J: TRBJ2-5; length: 15; DNA: TGTGCCAGCAGCGTCGGGACTAGCGCGGTGGAGACCCAGTACTTC; CDR3: CASSVGTSAVETQYF
size: medium-sized; V: TRBV4-1; D: TRBD2; J: TRBJ2-2; length: 15; DNA: TGCGCCAGCAGCCAGCGGGGGGCGAACACCGGGGAGCTGTTTTTT; CDR3: CASSQRGANTGELFF
size: many; V: TRBV7-8; D: .; J: TRBJ2-6; length: 15; DNA: TGTGCCAGCAGCTTTCGGGCAGCAGGGGCCAACGTCCTGACTTTC; CDR3: CASSFRAAGANVLTF
size: medium-sized; V: TRBV20-1; D: .; J: TRBJ2-7; length: 11; DNA: TGCAGTGCTAGAAGAGGCTACGAGCAGTACTTC; CDR3: CSARRGYEQYF
size: many; V: TRBV5-6; D: .; J: TRBJ2-1; length: 16; DNA: TGTGCCAGCAGCCCATCTTGGCGGAGCTCCTACAATGAGCAGTTCTTC; CDR3: CASSPSWRSSYNEQFF
size: few; V: TRBV5-4; D: .; J: TRBJ2-1; length: 14; DNA: TGTGCCAGCAGCTTGCTAACCGTCGGGAATGAGCAGTTCTTC; CDR3: CASSLLTVGNEQFF
size: .; V: TRBV9; D: .; J: TRBJ2-2; length: 16; DNA: TGTGCCAGCAGCCCCCACCCCCACGGATCCCCCGGGGAGCTGTTTTTT; CDR3: CASSPHPHGSPGELFF